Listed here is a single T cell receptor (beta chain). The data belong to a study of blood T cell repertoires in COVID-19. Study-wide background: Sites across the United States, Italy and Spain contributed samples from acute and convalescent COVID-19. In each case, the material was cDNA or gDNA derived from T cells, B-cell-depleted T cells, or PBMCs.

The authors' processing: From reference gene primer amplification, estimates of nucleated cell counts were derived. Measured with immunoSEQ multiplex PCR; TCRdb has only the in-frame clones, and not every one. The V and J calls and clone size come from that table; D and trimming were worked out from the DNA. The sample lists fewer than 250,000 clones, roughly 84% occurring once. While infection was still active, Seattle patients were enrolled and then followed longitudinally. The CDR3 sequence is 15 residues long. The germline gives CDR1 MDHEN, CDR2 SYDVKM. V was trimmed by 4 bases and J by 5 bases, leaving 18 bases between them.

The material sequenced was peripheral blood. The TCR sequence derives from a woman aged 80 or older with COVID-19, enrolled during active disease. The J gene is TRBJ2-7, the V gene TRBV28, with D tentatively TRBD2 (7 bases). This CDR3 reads CASSSESRGAHEQYF. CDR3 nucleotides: TGTGCCAGCAGTTCAGAATCACGGGGGGCCCACGAGCAGTACTTC.